This T cell receptor (beta chain) was sequenced during a study of control samples from healthy donors and cancer patients. TCRdb keeps only in-frame clones here, not all; method: immunoSEQ multiplex PCR. Of some 64,000 clones in the sample, more than 70% were seen once. Trimming shortened V by 3 bases and J by 15 bases, and 15 bases separated the two germline ends. The CDR3 is 11 amino acids. The germline V gene encodes CDR1 GTSNPN and CDR2 SVGIG (reference sequence). The receptor's source is a woman aged 50 to 65 with head and neck cancer. The chain employs TRBV30 and TRBJ1-3, with a possible D match to TRBD1 (6 bases). Sequenced material: PBMCs. The CDR3 bases are TGTGCCTGGAGCTTGGGGACATTGGAATATTTT. It codes for CAWSLGTLEYF.